This T cell receptor (beta chain) was profiled in a study of Graves' ophthalmopathy and Graves' hyperthyroidism. The ends were cut back, 6 bases at V and 5 bases at J, with 10 bases in the middle. The V gene's germline CDR1 is SGHVS and CDR2 FQNEAQ. The CDR3 is made up of 12 amino acids. The hyperthyroidism patients had a new diagnosis of under 2 months' duration and were aged 18 to 65. This clonotype was recorded at least ten times. No antigen is known for it. TCR beta CDR3 amplification used RNA transcripts. First-round RT-PCR employed HTBI primers, with a second-round multiplex PCR after it. TCRdb called the multiplex PCR reads again in MiXCR, with one record for every CDR3 protein. The sample has approximately 1.2 million distinct CDR3 sequences, about two fifths seen once; the top ten hold 11%. General study points: The model reached 70% to 71% sensitivity and about 72% specificity for predicting ophthalmopathy progression.

This chain links TRBV7-8 with TRBJ1-1, with TRBD1 as a possible D gene (5 bases). The specimen was peripheral blood or thyroid tissue (not recorded which). This receptor was obtained from an adult man with Graves' hyperthyroidism. The CDR3 DNA reads as TGTGCCAGCAGAGGGGTTGGGACTGAAGCTTTCTTT. It translates to CASRGVGTEAFF.